The T cell receptor (beta chain) described here comes from a study of T cells in tuberculosis. V shed 4 bases and J shed 4 bases, with 13 bases lying between them. The CDR3 has 15 residues. Germline CDR1 LNHNV, CDR2 YYDKDF (reference sequence). Some clones are missing from TCRdb's copy, which holds only in-frame ones; the method was immunoSEQ multiplex PCR. The profile shows about 40,000 clones, roughly 94% of them singletons. As concerns this clone: Antigen unknown.

Time point specified: new active TB diagnosis, blood taken before or within 7 days of starting treatment. Study observations and caveats: Shorter CDR3-alpha in active tuberculosis partly drove smaller distances. GMM-specific TCRs were nearer to active tuberculosis alpha repertoires, suggesting expansion.

Specimen: PBMCs, collected at tuberculosis diagnosis. This TCR derives from an adult with tuberculosis. The chain joins TRBV15 to TRBJ1-4, with D perhaps TRBD1 (6 bases). Here the CDR3 reads CATSTYREINEKLFF. The CDR3 DNA reads as TGTGCCACCAGCACGTACAGGGAGATTAATGAAAAACTGTTTTTT.